This is a list of T cell receptor beta chains from one sample in a study of blood T cell repertoires in COVID-19. Repertoires were generated with immunoSEQ multiplex PCR, while TCRdb's copy carries only in-frame clones and drops some. The sample yields some 170,000 clones, approximately 89% seen once. Sequencing was performed on PBMCs or T cells enriched from blood (not recorded which). These receptors came from a man aged 40-50 years who had recovered from COVID-19. Both conserved end residues are part of each CDR3. The D gene is left open where the match is weak. Expanded clones are given a class, and other clones once, few, many or no size at all.

CDR3 protein | CDR3 DNA | clone size | CDR3 length | V gene | D gene | J gene
CASSLGQSSQETQYF | TGTGCCAGCAGTTTGGGGCAATCAAGTCAAGAGACCCAGTACTTC | . | 15 | TRBV27 | . | TRBJ2-5
CASHQGLSNQPQHF | TGTGCCAGCCACCAGGGGCTTAGCAATCAGCCCCAGCATTTT | . | 14 | TRBV28 | . | TRBJ1-5
CASSADRGEETQYF | TGTGCCAGCAGCGCTGACAGGGGTGAAGAGACCCAGTACTTC | once | 14 | TRBV9 | TRBD1 | TRBJ2-5
CASSQEGRGRGTEAFF | TGCGCCAGCAGCCAAGAAGGGCGGGGGCGCGGCACTGAAGCTTTCTTT | . | 16 | TRBV4-1 | . | TRBJ1-1
CASSLSSGMAFYEQYF | TGTGCCAGCAGTTTATCCTCCGGGATGGCCTTTTACGAGCAGTACTTC | . | 16 | TRBV27 | . | TRBJ2-7
CASSLRLAGPSSYNEQFF | TGTGCCAGCAGCCTTAGACTAGCGGGTCCGAGCTCCTACAATGAGCAGTTCTTC | . | 18 | TRBV9 | TRBD2 | TRBJ2-1
CASSLGRGAGHTEAFF | TGTGCCAGCAGCTTAGGACGGGGGGCCGGGCACACTGAAGCTTTCTTT | . | 16 | TRBV13 | . | TRBJ1-1
CASSKGSATGVMNTEAFF | TGTGCCAGCAGCAAAGGGTCCGCGACAGGGGTCATGAACACTGAAGCTTTCTTT | . | 18 | TRBV21-1 | . | TRBJ1-1
CASSLVRGVYNEQFF | TGTGCCAGCAGCTTAGTTCGGGGGGTCTACAATGAGCAGTTCTTC | . | 15 | TRBV7-9 | TRBD2 | TRBJ2-1
CASSESRQAPRFF | TGTGCCAGCAGTGAGTCGCGACAGGCCCCGAGGTTCTTC | . | 13 | TRBV6-1 | . | TRBJ2-1
CASSKDRYEQYF | TGTGCCAGCAGCAAGGACAGGTACGAGCAGTACTTC | . | 12 | TRBV5-8 | TRBD1 | TRBJ2-7
CASSQDPREKLFF | TGTGCCAGCAGCCAAGACCCCCGGGAAAAACTGTTTTTT | once | 13 | TRBV4-2 | . | TRBJ1-4
CATSSSLTGGQETQYF | TGTGCCACCAGCAGCAGCCTGACAGGGGGACAAGAGACCCAGTACTTC | once | 16 | TRBV15 | TRBD1 | TRBJ2-5
CASSAGGGPGELFF | TGTGCCAGCAGCGCCGGGGGGGGACCCGGGGAGCTGTTTTTT | once | 14 | TRBV25-1 | TRBD2 | TRBJ2-2
CASSQNTEAFF | TGTGCCAGCAGTCAGAACACTGAAGCTTTCTTT | . | 11 | TRBV12-3/TRBV12-4 | . | TRBJ1-1
CAISERGRGQNQPQHF | TGTGCCATCAGTGAGCGGGGCAGGGGCCAAAATCAGCCCCAGCATTTT | . | 16 | TRBV10-3 | . | TRBJ1-5
CASSPRGTEAFF | TGTGCCAGCAGCCCCAGGGGAACTGAAGCTTTCTTT | . | 12 | TRBV7-6 | . | TRBJ1-1
CASSLNLASESGNTIYF | TGTGCCAGCAGCTTAAATTTAGCGTCAGAATCTGGAAACACCATATATTTT | . | 17 | TRBV11-2 | . | TRBJ1-3
CASSLRTVSYEQYF | TGTGCCAGCAGCTTAAGGACAGTCTCCTACGAGCAGTACTTC | . | 14 | TRBV7-2 | . | TRBJ2-7
CASSEQIYNSPLHF | TGTGCCAGTAGTGAACAGATTTATAATTCACCCCTCCACTTT | . | 14 | TRBV19 | . | TRBJ1-6
CAWSLTGPYYGYTF | TGTGCCTGGAGTTTGACAGGGCCTTACTATGGCTACACCTTC | . | 14 | TRBV30 | TRBD1 | TRBJ1-2
CASSSQGYTGELFF | TGTGCCAGCAGCTCCCAGGGTTACACCGGGGAGCTGTTTTTT | once | 14 | TRBV7-2 | . | TRBJ2-2
CASSGGGGRGDTQYF | TGTGCCAGCAGCGGCGGCGGGGGAAGAGGAGATACGCAGTATTTT | . | 15 | TRBV9 | TRBD2 | TRBJ2-3
CAWTPSGAYNEQFF | TGTGCCTGGACCCCATCTGGAGCCTACAATGAGCAGTTCTTC | . | 14 | TRBV30 | . | TRBJ2-1
CASSADRALYGYTF | TGCGCCAGCAGCGCCGACAGGGCCCTCTATGGCTACACCTTC | . | 14 | TRBV5-1 | TRBD1 | TRBJ1-2
CASSNTGVGTEAFF | TGTGCCAGTAGTAATACAGGGGTCGGGACTGAAGCTTTCTTT | . | 14 | TRBV19 | TRBD1 | TRBJ1-1
CASSLREVDTQYF | TGTGCCAGCAGCCTTAGGGAGGTAGATACGCAGTATTTT | . | 13 | TRBV3-1/TRBV3-2 | . | TRBJ2-3
CSAEQGQETQYF | TGCAGCGCTGAACAGGGCCAAGAGACCCAGTACTTC | . | 12 | TRBV29-1 | . | TRBJ2-5
CASSITGDQPQHF | TGCGCCAGCAGCATAACGGGGGATCAGCCCCAGCATTTT | once | 13 | TRBV5-1 | . | TRBJ1-5
CASSQYGGGTDTQYF | TGTGCCAGCAGCCAATACGGGGGGGGCACAGATACGCAGTATTTT | . | 15 | TRBV14 | TRBD2 | TRBJ2-3
CAILGQGNYEQYF | TGTGCCATTTTGGGGCAGGGCAACTACGAGCAGTACTTC | few | 13 | TRBV10-3 | . | TRBJ2-7
CAWVTGATGGAFF | TGTGCCTGGGTTACAGGGGCCACGGGTGGAGCTTTCTTT | . | 13 | TRBV30 | TRBD1 | TRBJ1-1
CASSRLAGNEQFF | TGTGCCAGCAGTCGACTAGCGGGGAATGAGCAGTTCTTC | . | 13 | TRBV6-4 | TRBD2 | TRBJ2-1
CASSATGGYDNEQFF | TGTGCCAGCAGCGCTACAGGGGGTTATGACAATGAGCAGTTCTTC | . | 15 | TRBV7-9 | TRBD1 | TRBJ2-1
CASSYGTGLYGYTF | TGTGCCAGCAGCTATGGGACAGGCCTCTATGGCTACACCTTC | . | 14 | TRBV6-5 | TRBD1 | TRBJ1-2
CASSSGGTDSYEQYF | TGTGCCAGCAGTTCTGGAGGGACAGACTCCTACGAGCAGTACTTC | . | 15 | TRBV27 | . | TRBJ2-7
CASRDRGQPQHF | TGTGCCAGCAGGGACAGGGGGCAGCCCCAGCATTTT | . | 12 | TRBV28 | TRBD1 | TRBJ1-5
CASSFGLAASEQFF | TGTGCCAGCAGTTTTGGACTAGCGGCTAGTGAGCAGTTCTTC | . | 14 | TRBV27 | TRBD2 | TRBJ2-1
CASSVDRGGGNTIYF | TGTGCCAGCAGCGTAGACAGGGGAGGAGGAAACACCATATATTTT | . | 15 | TRBV9 | TRBD1 | TRBJ1-3
CASSHRGDTEAFF | TGTGCCAGCAGCCACCGGGGGGACACTGAAGCTTTCTTT | . | 13 | TRBV11-3 | . | TRBJ1-1
CASSLGGNEQFF | TGTGCCAGCAGTTTAGGAGGAAATGAGCAGTTCTTC | . | 12 | TRBV12-3/TRBV12-4 | . | TRBJ2-1
CAISESSSGGVQETQYF | TGTGCCATCAGTGAGTCATCCAGCGGGGGGGTCCAAGAGACCCAGTACTTC | . | 17 | TRBV10-3 | TRBD2 | TRBJ2-5
CASRRPGRNLNEKLFF | TGTGCCAGTCGGCGCCCCGGCAGGAACCTTAATGAAAAACTGTTTTTT | . | 16 | TRBV19 | . | TRBJ1-4
CATSDSMNTGELFF | TGTGCCACCAGCGACAGCATGAACACCGGGGAGCTGTTTTTT | . | 14 | TRBV24-1 | . | TRBJ2-2
CASTPGTGGNEQYF | TGTGCCAGTACTCCAGGGACAGGGGGTAACGAGCAGTACTTC | . | 14 | TRBV19 | TRBD1 | TRBJ2-7
CASSDSPGNQPQHF | TGTGCCAGCAGCGACAGCCCGGGTAATCAGCCCCAGCATTTT | . | 14 | TRBV6-5 | . | TRBJ1-5
CASSLERVYTEAFF | TGTGCCAGCAGCTTGGAGCGGGTTTACACTGAAGCTTTCTTT | . | 14 | TRBV5-8 | . | TRBJ1-1
CASSREYYEQYF | TGTGCCAGCTCCCGGGAGTACTACGAGCAGTACTTC | . | 12 | TRBV6-5 | . | TRBJ2-7